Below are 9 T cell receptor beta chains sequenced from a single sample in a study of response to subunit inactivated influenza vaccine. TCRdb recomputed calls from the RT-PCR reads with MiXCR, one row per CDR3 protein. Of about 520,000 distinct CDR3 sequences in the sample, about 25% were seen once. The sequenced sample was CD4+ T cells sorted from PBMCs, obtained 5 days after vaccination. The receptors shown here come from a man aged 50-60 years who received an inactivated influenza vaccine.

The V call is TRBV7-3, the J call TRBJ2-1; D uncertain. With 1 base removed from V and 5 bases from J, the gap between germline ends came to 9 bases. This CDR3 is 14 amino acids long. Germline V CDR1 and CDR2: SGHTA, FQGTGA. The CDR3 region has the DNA TGTGCCAGCAGCTTAAATACCTGGGACAATGAGCAGTTCTTC. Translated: CASSLNTWDNEQFF.

This CDR3 is CASSQDIQAISREQYF. Here the CDR3 DNA reads TGCGCCAGCAGCCAAGATATACAGGCGATTTCGCGAGAGCAGTACTTC. The V and J genes are TRBV4-1 and TRBJ2-7, with a tentative D call TRBD1 (5 bases). The germline CDR1 and CDR2 sequences are MGHRA and YSYEKL. Trimming removed 0 bases at V and 7 bases at J, with 19 bases between. The length of the CDR3 is 16 residues.

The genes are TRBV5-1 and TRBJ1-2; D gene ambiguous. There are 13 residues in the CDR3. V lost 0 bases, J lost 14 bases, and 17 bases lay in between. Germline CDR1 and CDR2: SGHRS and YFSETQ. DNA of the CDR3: TGCGCCAGCAGCTTGGAAGCATATCTCTGGAAAACCTTC. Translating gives CASSLEAYLWKTF. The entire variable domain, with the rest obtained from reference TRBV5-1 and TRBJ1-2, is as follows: KAGVTQTPRYLIKTRGQQVTLSCSPISGHRSVSWYQQTPGQGLQFLFEYFSETQRNKGNFPGRFSGRQFSNSRSEMNVSTLELGDSALYLCASSLEAYLWKTFGSGTRLTVV.

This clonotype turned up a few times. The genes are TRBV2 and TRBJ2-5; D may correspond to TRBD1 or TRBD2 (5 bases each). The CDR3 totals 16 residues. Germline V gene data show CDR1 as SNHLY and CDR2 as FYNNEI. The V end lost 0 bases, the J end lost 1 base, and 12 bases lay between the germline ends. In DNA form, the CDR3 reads TGTGCCAGCAGTGAAGCCCCAAGTGGGGGCCAAGAGACCCAGTACTTC. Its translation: CASSEAPSGGQETQYF.

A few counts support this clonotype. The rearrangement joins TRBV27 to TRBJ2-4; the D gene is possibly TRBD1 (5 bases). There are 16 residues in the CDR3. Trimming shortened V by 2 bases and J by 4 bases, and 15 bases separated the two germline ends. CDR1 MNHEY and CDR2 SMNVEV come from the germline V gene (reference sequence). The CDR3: CASSLRLGPGKNIQYF. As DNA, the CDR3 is TGTGCCAGCAGTTTACGCTTGGGGCCCGGGAAAAACATTCAGTACTTC.

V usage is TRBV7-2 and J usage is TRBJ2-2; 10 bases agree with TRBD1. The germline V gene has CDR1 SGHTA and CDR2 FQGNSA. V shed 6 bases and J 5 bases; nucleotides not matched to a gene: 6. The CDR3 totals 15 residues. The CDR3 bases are TGTGCCAGCAGGCGGGACAGGGGTTTAACCGGGGAGCTGTTTTTT. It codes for CASRRDRGLTGELFF. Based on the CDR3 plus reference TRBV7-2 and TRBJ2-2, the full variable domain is GAGVSQSPSNKVTEKGKDVELRCDPISGHTALYWYRQSLGQGLEFLIYFQGNSAPDKSGLPSDRFSAERTGGSVSTLTIQRTQQEDSAVYLCASRRDRGLTGELFFGEGSRLTVL.

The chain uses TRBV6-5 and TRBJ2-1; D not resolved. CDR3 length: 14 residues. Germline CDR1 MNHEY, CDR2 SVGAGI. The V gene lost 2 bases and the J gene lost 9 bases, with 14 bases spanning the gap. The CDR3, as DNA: TGTGCCAGCAGTTACGATTCGGTATCTGGTGAGCAGTTCTTC. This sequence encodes CASSYDSVSGEQFF.

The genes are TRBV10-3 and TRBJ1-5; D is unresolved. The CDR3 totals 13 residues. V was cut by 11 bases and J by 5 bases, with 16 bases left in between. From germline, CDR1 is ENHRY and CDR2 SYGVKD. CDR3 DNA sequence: TGTGCCCGGCGGGAGGGCCCGGATCAGCCCCAGCATTTT. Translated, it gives CARREGPDQPQHF.

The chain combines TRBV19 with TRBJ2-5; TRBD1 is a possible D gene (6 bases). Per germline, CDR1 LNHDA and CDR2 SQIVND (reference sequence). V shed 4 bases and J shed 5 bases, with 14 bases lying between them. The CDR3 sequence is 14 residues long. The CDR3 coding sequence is TGTGCCAGTAGTACGGGCAGGGGTAGGGAGACCCAGTACTTC. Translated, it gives CASSTGRGRETQYF.